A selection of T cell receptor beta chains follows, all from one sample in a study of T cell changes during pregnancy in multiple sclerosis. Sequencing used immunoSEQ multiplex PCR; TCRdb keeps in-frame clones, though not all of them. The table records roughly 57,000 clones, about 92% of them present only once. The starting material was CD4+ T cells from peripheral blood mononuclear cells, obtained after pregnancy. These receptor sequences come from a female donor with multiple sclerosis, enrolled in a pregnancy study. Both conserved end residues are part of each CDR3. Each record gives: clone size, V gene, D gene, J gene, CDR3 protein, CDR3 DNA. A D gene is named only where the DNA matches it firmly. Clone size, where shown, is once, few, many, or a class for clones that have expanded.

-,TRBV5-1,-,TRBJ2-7,CASSPGGTPPYEQYF,TGCGCCAGCAGCCCCGGAGGGACTCCTCCCTACGAGCAGTACTTC
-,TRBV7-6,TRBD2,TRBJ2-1,CASSFGGGSSYNEQFF,TGTGCCAGCAGCTTCGGCGGGGGAAGCTCCTACAATGAGCAGTTCTTC
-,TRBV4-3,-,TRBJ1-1,CASSQGGYTEAFF,TGCGCCAGCAGCCAAGGAGGATACACTGAAGCTTTCTTT
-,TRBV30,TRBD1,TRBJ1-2,CAWSTGGYYGYTF,TGTGCCTGGAGTACAGGGGGATACTATGGCTACACCTTC
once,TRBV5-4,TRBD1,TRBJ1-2,CASSSTGAPYGYTF,TGTGCCAGCAGTTCCACAGGGGCTCCCTATGGCTACACCTTC
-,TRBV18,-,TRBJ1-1,CASSRHTGTEAFF,TGTGCCAGCTCACGCCATACAGGGACTGAAGCTTTCTTT
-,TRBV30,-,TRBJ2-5,CAWSVRSEETQYF,TGTGCCTGGAGTGTACGTAGTGAAGAGACCCAGTACTTC
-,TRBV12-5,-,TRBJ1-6,CASSLGGPLHF,TGTGCTAGTTCCTTGGGGGGACCCCTCCACTTT
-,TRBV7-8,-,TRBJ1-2,CASSPDRRVNYGYTF,TGTGCCAGCAGCCCAGACCGGAGGGTTAACTATGGCTACACCTTC
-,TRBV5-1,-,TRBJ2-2,CASSLGSTANTGELFF,TGCGCCAGCAGCTTGGGATCCACTGCGAACACCGGGGAGCTGTTTTTT
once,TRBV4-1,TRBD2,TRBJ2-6,CASSPLAGISGANVLTF,TGCGCCAGCAGTCCTCTAGCGGGGATCTCTGGGGCCAACGTCCTGACTTTC
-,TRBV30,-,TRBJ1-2,CAWRGGEKYGYTF,TGTGCCTGGAGGGGGGGGGAGAAATATGGCTACACCTTC
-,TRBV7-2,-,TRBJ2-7,CASSLQGYEQYF,TGTGCCAGCAGCCTACAGGGCTACGAGCAGTACTTC